These 28 T cell receptor beta chains originate from one sample sequenced in a study of CD8 T cells in Susac syndrome. RNA amounts of roughly 0.45 to 1 ug underwent reverse transcription with random hexamers. Each CDR3 protein is one row after TCRdb ran MiXCR on the immunoSEQ multiplex PCR reads. In the table there are about 300,000 distinct CDR3 sequences, roughly 85% of which are singletons. The sample was CD8+ T cells from PBMCs. These receptors came from a human donor with multiple sclerosis.

The chain carries TRBV27 and TRBJ2-2; weak D call: TRBD1 (6 bases). The CDR3 contains 13 residues. CDR1 is MNHEY and CDR2 is SMNVEV in the germline V gene (reference sequence). V was cut by 6 bases and J by 3 bases, with 8 bases left in between. CDR3 loop: CASRTGYTGELFF. DNA of the CDR3: TGTGCCAGCAGGACAGGTTACACCGGGGAGCTGTTTTTT.

The rearrangement joins TRBV30 to TRBJ2-2, with D unclear. CDR1 is GTSNPN and CDR2 is SVGIG in the germline V gene (reference sequence). The CDR3 runs 13 residues. CDR3: CAWDRVNTGELFF. The CDR3 nucleotides read TGTGCTTGGGATAGGGTGAACACCGGGGAGCTGTTTTTT.

The chain employs TRBV5-5 and TRBJ2-1; 8 bases are shared with TRBD1. This CDR3 spans 15 amino acids. The V gene's germline CDR1 is SGHKS and CDR2 YYEKEE (reference sequence). V lost 4 bases, J lost 8 bases, and 11 bases stayed unmatched. CDR3 coding DNA: TGTGCCAGCAGCACCGGGACAGGCCCGAGGGATGAGCAGTTCTTC. Its translation: CASSTGTGPRDEQFF.

This chain joins TRBV24-1 and TRBJ2-1; TRBD1 matches 7 bases. The CDR3 length is 14 residues. The J segment lost 3 bases and the V segment lost 4 bases, leaving 2 bases of the junction unmatched. Germline-derived CDR1 and CDR2 are KGHDR and SFDVKD. The CDR3 sequence is CATSERTGYNEQFF. The CDR3 coding sequence is TGTGCCACCAGTGAACGGACAGGCTACAATGAGCAGTTCTTC.

The chain combines TRBV5-1 with TRBJ2-1; 7 nucleotides match TRBD2. CDR3 length equals 17 residues. Germline-derived CDR1 and CDR2 are SGHRS and YFSETQ. V was pared by 0 bases and J by 14 bases, with 20 bases of the junction left unmatched. The CDR3 DNA follows: TGCGCCAGCAGCTTGGTGTTAGCCGGGACGGAACTAGCGTCAAAGTTCTTC. As protein: CASSLVLAGTELASKFF.

This chain uses TRBV19 with TRBJ2-3; D is unresolved. Trimming removed 6 bases at V and 2 bases at J, with 12 bases between. Germline V gives CDR1 LNHDA, CDR2 SQIVND (reference sequence). The CDR3 length is 14 residues. CDR3: CASRSTGYTDTQYF. In DNA, the CDR3 is TGTGCCAGTAGAAGTACCGGGTACACAGATACGCAGTATTTT.

J is TRBJ1-1 and V is TRBV12-3 or TRBV12-4, with a weak D call TRBD1 (5 bases). The V and J ends lost 3 bases and 7 bases respectively, with 9 bases between them. This CDR3 contains 12 residues. CDR3 protein: CASSFGGFEAFF. The CDR3 DNA reads TGTGCCAGCAGTTTTGGGGGTTTTGAAGCTTTCTTT.

This clonotype was found once. V is TRBV13 and J is TRBJ2-2, with 13 bases fitting TRBD2. With 6 bases clipped from V and 6 bases from J, the junction kept 4 bases outside the gene matches. The length of the CDR3 is 15 residues. Germline V gene sequence: CDR1 PRHDT, CDR2 FYEKMQ (reference sequence). The CDR3 loop is CASRALAGGPGELFF. The CDR3, as DNA: TGTGCCAGCAGGGCACTAGCGGGAGGGCCCGGGGAGCTGTTTTTT.

The chain is built from TRBV19 and TRBJ2-1; TRBD2 agrees at 10 bases. V lost 5 bases, J lost 10 bases, and 5 bases stayed unmatched. Per the germline V gene, CDR1 is LNHDA and CDR2 is SQIVND (reference sequence). CDR3 length: 13 amino acids. The CDR3 bases are TGTGCCAGTAGTGGAGGACTAGCGGACGAGCAGTTCTTC. Amino acid sequence: CASSGGLADEQFF.

This chain connects TRBV28 to TRBJ1-5; D is possibly TRBD1 (6 bases). This CDR3 region has 12 residues. Germline lookup yields CDR1 MDHEN and CDR2 SYDVKM. Trimming took 9 bases from V and 4 from J, leaving 10 bases between them. The CDR3 DNA reads TGTGCCAGTCTCAGGGGAAATCAGCCCCAGCATTTT. Translating it yields CASLRGNQPQHF.

In this sample, this clonotype turned up once. The rearrangement links TRBV6-5 to TRBJ1-3; D possibly corresponds to TRBD1 (6 bases). CDR1 and CDR2 (germline): MNHEY, SVGAGI. The CDR3 totals 13 residues. The V gene lost 7 bases and the J gene lost 8 bases, with 15 bases spanning the gap. CDR3 sequence (DNA): TGTGCCAGCACCCCATCCCCAGGGGACACCATATATTTT. Amino acid sequence: CASTPSPGDTIYF.

The rearrangement joins TRBV19 to TRBJ2-2, with 8 positions matching TRBD1. The germline V gene encodes CDR1 LNHDA and CDR2 SQIVND (reference sequence). V dropped 3 bases and J dropped 2; count of bases not matched to a gene: 2. The CDR3 is made up of 15 amino acids. The CDR3 DNA follows: TGTGCCAGTAGTATGACAGGGGCTAACACCGGGGAGCTGTTTTTT. It encodes CASSMTGANTGELFF.

This clonotype occurred a few times. The chain couples TRBV6-1 to TRBJ2-7; D tentatively fits TRBD1 or TRBD2 (5 bases each). Per the germline V gene, CDR1 is MNHNS and CDR2 is SASEGT. CDR3 length equals 14 residues. V lost 5 bases, J lost 0 bases, and 11 bases lay in between. The CDR3 sequence: CASSSRDHSYEQYF. The DNA of the CDR3 is TGTGCCAGCAGTTCCCGGGACCACTCCTACGAGCAGTACTTC.

The chain employs TRBV30 and TRBJ1-1; TRBD1 might be the D (6 bases). From germline, CDR1 is GTSNPN and CDR2 SVGIG (reference sequence). The CDR3 loop spans 19 amino acids. The ends were cut back, 0 bases at V and 1 base at J, with 24 bases in the middle. The CDR3 region has the DNA TGTGCCTGGAGTGTACTCCCCCCCTTTAAGACAGGCCGGAACACTGAAGCTTTCTTT. The encoded protein is CAWSVLPPFKTGRNTEAFF.

The rearrangement uses TRBV4-2 and TRBJ1-1; no firm D call. V gave up 1 base and J gave up 4 bases, with 13 bases separating them. CDR1 and CDR2 (germline): LGHNA, YNFKEQ. The CDR3 has 15 amino acids. The DNA of the CDR3 is TGTGCCAGCAGCCAAGTAGAGACCGAGTCCACTGAAGCTTTCTTT. This codes for CASSQVETESTEAFF.

This chain joins TRBV19 and TRBJ2-1; D gene uncertain. The germline V gene has CDR1 LNHDA and CDR2 SQIVND (reference sequence). The V end was cut by 3 bases, the J end by 0 bases, with 6 bases between. The CDR3 sequence is 14 residues long. The CDR3 here is CASSIMFSYNEQFF. DNA for the CDR3: TGTGCCAGTAGTATTATGTTCTCCTACAATGAGCAGTTCTTC.

The V call is TRBV4-1, the J call TRBJ2-1; D possibly corresponds to TRBD2 (6 bases). Trimming took 7 bases from V and 0 from J, leaving 13 bases between them. In germline, CDR1 is MGHRA, CDR2 YSYEKL. This CDR3 has 15 amino acids. The CDR3 DNA sequence: TGCGCCAGCAACCGGGAGTTTAGCTCCTACAATGAGCAGTTCTTC. This translates into CASNREFSSYNEQFF.

CDR3 sequence: CASSEGGLAVTDTQYF. CDR3 coding DNA: TGTGCCAGCAGTGAGGGGGGACTAGCGGTCACAGATACGCAGTATTTT. The rearrangement links TRBV2 to TRBJ2-3; 11 bases agree with TRBD2. There are 16 residues in the CDR3. Germline trimming cut 3 bases from V and 2 bases from J; bases unmatched to any gene: 4. Germline V gives CDR1 SNHLY, CDR2 FYNNEI.

The gene calls are TRBV4-3 and TRBJ2-5, with D unresolved. The CDR3 runs 14 residues. The ends were cut back, 0 bases at V and 4 bases at J, with 9 bases in the middle. The germline CDR1 and CDR2 sequences are LGHNA and YSLEER. CDR3: CASSQEYRRETQYF. CDR3 DNA sequence: TGCGCCAGCAGCCAAGAGTATCGGAGAGAGACCCAGTACTTC.

V gene TRBV7-3 combines with J gene TRBJ2-1; the D gene is possibly TRBD1 (5 bases). V lost 1 base and J 7 bases, leaving 17 bases between the germline ends. The germline V gene encodes CDR1 SGHTA and CDR2 FQGTGA. The CDR3 length is 16 residues. The DNA for the CDR3 is TGTGCCAGCAGCTTAAATCTAGGACACTTGTTGAATGAGCAGTTCTTC. This gives the protein CASSLNLGHLLNEQFF.

This clonotype has a handful of counts. The V call is TRBV5-4, the J call TRBJ2-2; no clear D gene. The CDR3 spans 13 residues. Germline-derived CDR1 and CDR2 are SGHNT and YYREEE (reference sequence). V was cut by 4 bases and J by 6 bases, with 10 bases left in between. The CDR3: CASSPLISGELFF. Written as DNA, the CDR3 is TGTGCCAGCAGCCCGCTAATATCCGGGGAGCTGTTTTTT.

This clonotype was observed a single time. This chain uses TRBV4-3 with TRBJ1-4, with D unclear. The CDR3 sequence is 16 residues long. The V and J ends lost 0 bases and 0 bases respectively, with 8 bases between them. Germline V gene lookup returns CDR1 LGHNA and CDR2 YSLEER. CDR3 DNA sequence: TGCGCCAGCAGCCAAGATGGGAGGCCAACTAATGAAAAACTGTTTTTT. It yields the protein CASSQDGRPTNEKLFF.

The rearrangement uses TRBV6-6 and TRBJ2-7, with TRBD2 identical over 11 bases. There are 14 residues in the CDR3. Germline V gene data show CDR1 as MNHNY and CDR2 as SVGAGI (reference sequence). With V trimmed by 4 bases and J by 4 bases, 3 bases remained unmatched. The CDR3 loop reads CASSFTSGGYEQYF. In nucleotides, the CDR3 is TGTGCCAGCAGTTTCACTAGCGGGGGATACGAGCAGTACTTC.

For the CDR3, the DNA is TGTGCCACCAGTGATGCGACCGATTTCGACAGTAGGCCAGATACGCAGTATTTT. This translates into CATSDATDFDSRPDTQYF. This sequence joins TRBV24-1 and TRBJ2-3; D is possibly TRBD1 (5 bases). Between the trimmed V and J ends, which lost 3 bases and 4 bases, there was a span of 22 bases. Germline V CDR1 and CDR2: KGHDR, SFDVKD. The CDR3 spans 18 residues.

This clonotype came up a few times. The chain uses TRBV7-6 and TRBJ2-7; a possible D gene is TRBD2 (6 bases). The CDR3 length is 15 residues. Germline CDR1 SGHVS, CDR2 FNYEAQ. V was trimmed by 6 bases and J by 0 bases, leaving 15 bases between them. The CDR3 nucleotides read TGTGCCAGCAGTGGGAGCGGGTCAAGCTCCTACGAGCAGTACTTC. Amino acid sequence: CASSGSGSSSYEQYF.

In its sample, this clonotype was seen a few times. The chain uses TRBV6-2 or TRBV6-3 and TRBJ1-5; D not resolved. The ends were cut back, 2 bases at V and 5 bases at J, with 7 bases in the middle. Per the germline V gene, CDR1 is MNHEY and CDR2 is SVGEGT. The CDR3 is 13 amino acids. Here the CDR3 reads CASSYPSDQPQHF. In nucleotides, the CDR3 is TGTGCCAGCAGTTACCCCTCCGATCAGCCCCAGCATTTT.

V usage is TRBV7-8 and J usage is TRBJ1-1; D gene uncertain. CDR1 SGHVS and CDR2 FQNEAQ come from the germline V gene. With 2 bases removed from V and 5 bases from J, the gap between germline ends came to 12 bases. The CDR3 is 14 amino acids. CDR3 region: CASSLFSVETEAFF. CDR3 nucleotide sequence: TGTGCCAGCAGCTTATTTTCTGTCGAGACTGAAGCTTTCTTT.

The chain employs TRBV19 and TRBJ2-7, with D perhaps TRBD2 (5 bases). This CDR3 contains 13 residues. The germline gives CDR1 LNHDA, CDR2 SQIVND (reference sequence). Trimming took 5 bases from V and 3 from J, leaving 11 bases between them. Here the CDR3 reads CASSSGIHYEQYF. The CDR3 DNA is TGTGCCAGTAGTTCGGGGATTCACTACGAGCAGTACTTC.